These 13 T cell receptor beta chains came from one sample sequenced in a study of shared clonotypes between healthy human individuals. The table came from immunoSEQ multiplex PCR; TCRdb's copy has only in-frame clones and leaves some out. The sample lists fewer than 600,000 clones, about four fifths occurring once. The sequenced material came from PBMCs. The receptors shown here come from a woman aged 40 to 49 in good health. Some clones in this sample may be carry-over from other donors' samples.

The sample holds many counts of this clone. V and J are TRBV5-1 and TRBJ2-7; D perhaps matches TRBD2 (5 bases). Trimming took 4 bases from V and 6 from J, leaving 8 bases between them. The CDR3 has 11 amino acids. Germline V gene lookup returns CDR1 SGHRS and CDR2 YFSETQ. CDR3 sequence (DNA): TGCGCCAGCAGCGCCGGGGTCGAGCAGTACTTC. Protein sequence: CASSAGVEQYF.

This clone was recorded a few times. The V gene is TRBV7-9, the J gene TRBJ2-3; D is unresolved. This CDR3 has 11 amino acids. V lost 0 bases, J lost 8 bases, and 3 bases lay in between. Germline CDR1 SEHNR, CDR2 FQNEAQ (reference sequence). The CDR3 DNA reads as TGTGCCAGCAGCTTAGCTGTTACGCAGTATTTT. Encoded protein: CASSLAVTQYF. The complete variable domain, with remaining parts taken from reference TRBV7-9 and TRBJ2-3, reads DTGVSQNPRHKITKRGQNVTFRCDPISEHNRLYWYRQTLGQGPEFLTYFQNEAQLEKSRLLSDRFSAERPKGSFSTLEIQRTEQGDSAMYLCASSLAVTQYFGPGTRLTVL.

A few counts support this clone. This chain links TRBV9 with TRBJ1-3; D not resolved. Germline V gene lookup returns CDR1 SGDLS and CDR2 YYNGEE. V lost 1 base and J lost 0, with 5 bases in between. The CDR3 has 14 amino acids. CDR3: CASSVSGSGNTIYF. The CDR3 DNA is TGTGCCAGCAGCGTATCCGGCTCTGGAAACACCATATATTTT.

For the CDR3, the DNA is TGTGCCAGCAGCGTTGGACTAGCGGGAGGGCCATGGTATGAGCAGTACTTC. This translates into CASSVGLAGGPWYEQYF. The rearrangement joins TRBV9 to TRBJ2-7, with 15 bases identical to TRBD2. The J segment lost 7 bases and the V segment lost 2 bases, leaving 10 bases of the junction unmatched. The CDR3 extends over 17 amino acids. The germline V gene encodes CDR1 SGDLS and CDR2 YYNGEE.

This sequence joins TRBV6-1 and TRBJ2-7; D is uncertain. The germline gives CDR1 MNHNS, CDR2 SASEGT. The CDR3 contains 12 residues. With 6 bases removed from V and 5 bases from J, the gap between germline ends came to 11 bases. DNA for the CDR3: TGTGCCAGCAGGATTTTTTCCCACGAGCAGTACTTC. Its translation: CASRIFSHEQYF.

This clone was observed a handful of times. The CDR3 region is CASSPGVRAAQRRSGANVLTF. The CDR3 region has the DNA TGTGCCAGCAGCCCCGGGGTGAGGGCAGCCCAGCGCAGGTCTGGGGCCAACGTCCTGACTTTC. The chain is built from TRBV28 and TRBJ2-6, with D perhaps matching TRBD2 (5 bases). V was clipped by 6 bases and J by 1 base, with 28 bases between them. The germline V gene encodes CDR1 MDHEN and CDR2 SYDVKM. The CDR3 covers 21 residues.

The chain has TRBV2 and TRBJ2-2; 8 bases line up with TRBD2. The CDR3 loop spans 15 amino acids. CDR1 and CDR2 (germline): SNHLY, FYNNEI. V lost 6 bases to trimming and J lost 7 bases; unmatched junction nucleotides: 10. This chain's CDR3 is CASRPPGGAVGELFF. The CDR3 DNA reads TGTGCCAGCAGGCCGCCGGGGGGGGCCGTCGGGGAGCTGTTTTTT.

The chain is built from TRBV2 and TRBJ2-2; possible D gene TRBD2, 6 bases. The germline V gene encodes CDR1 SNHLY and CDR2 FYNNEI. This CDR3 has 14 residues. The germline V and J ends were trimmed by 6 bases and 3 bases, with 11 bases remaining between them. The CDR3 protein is CASRARRDTGELFF. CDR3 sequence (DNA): TGTGCCAGCAGGGCGAGGAGGGACACCGGGGAGCTGTTTTTT.

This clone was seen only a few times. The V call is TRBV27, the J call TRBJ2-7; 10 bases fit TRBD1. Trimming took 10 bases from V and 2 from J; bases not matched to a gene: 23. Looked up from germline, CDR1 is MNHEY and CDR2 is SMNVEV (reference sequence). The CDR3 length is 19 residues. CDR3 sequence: CATTPFVLTGTGVAYEQYF. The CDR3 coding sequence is TGTGCCACAACACCCTTTGTCTTAACCGGGACAGGGGTGGCCTACGAGCAGTACTTC.

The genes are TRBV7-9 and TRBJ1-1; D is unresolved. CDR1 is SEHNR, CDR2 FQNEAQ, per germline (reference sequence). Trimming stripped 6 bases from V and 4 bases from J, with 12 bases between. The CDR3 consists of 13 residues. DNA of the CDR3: TGTGCCAGCAGTACCCAAGCCGGCACTGAAGCTTTCTTT. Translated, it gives CASSTQAGTEAFF.

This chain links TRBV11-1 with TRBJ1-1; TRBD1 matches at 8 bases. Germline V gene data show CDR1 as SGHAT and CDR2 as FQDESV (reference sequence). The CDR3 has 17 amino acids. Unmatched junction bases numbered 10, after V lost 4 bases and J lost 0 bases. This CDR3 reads CASSSTGTGELNTEAFF. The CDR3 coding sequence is TGTGCCAGCAGCTCAACAGGGACAGGAGAATTGAACACTGAAGCTTTCTTT.

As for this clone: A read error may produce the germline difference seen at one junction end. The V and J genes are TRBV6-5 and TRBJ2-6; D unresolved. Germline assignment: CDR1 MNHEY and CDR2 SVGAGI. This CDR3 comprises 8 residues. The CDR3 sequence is CASPDRPW. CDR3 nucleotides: TGTGCCAGCCCAGACCGCCCCTGG.

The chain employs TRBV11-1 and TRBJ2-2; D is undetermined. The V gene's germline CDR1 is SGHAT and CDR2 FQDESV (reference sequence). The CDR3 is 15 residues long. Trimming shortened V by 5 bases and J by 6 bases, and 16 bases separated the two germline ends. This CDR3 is CASSRVRSNAGELFF. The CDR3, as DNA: TGTGCCAGCAGCCGAGTAAGGAGTAATGCCGGGGAGCTGTTTTTT.